These 23 T cell receptor beta chains came from one sample sequenced in a study of T cell responses to AZD1222 COVID-19 vaccine. The method was immunoSEQ multiplex PCR; TCRdb's version includes in-frame clones alone and lacks a portion of them. The sample consists of 95,000 to 150,000 clones, approximately 85% of them appearing once. Sequenced here: peripheral blood, sampled on day 0 of AZD1222 vaccination. The receptors shown here come from an adult in good health.

The gene calls are TRBV7-9 and TRBJ1-1; D unresolved. With 1 base removed from V and 2 bases from J, the gap between germline ends came to 11 bases. Germline V CDR1 and CDR2: SEHNR, FQNEAQ (reference sequence). The CDR3 consists of 15 residues. CDR3 DNA: TGTGCCAGCAGCTTAGTAGGCCGTATTAACACTGAAGCTTTCTTT. Translating gives CASSLVGRINTEAFF. Drawing the rest from reference TRBV7-9 and TRBJ1-1, the complete variable domain is DTGVSQNPRHKITKRGQNVTFRCDPISEHNRLYWYRQTLGQGPEFLTYFQNEAQLEKSRLLSDRFSAERPKGSFSTLEIQRTEQGDSAMYLCASSLVGRINTEAFFGQGTRLTVV.

This chain joins TRBV7-3 and TRBJ2-1; D gene ambiguous. In germline, CDR1 is SGHTA, CDR2 FQGTGA. V gave up 5 bases and J gave up 0 bases, with 11 bases separating them. The length of the CDR3 is 15 residues. This CDR3 is CASSDRASSYNEQFF. The CDR3 DNA reads as TGTGCCAGCAGCGATAGGGCTAGCTCCTACAATGAGCAGTTCTTC.

The chain has TRBV15 and TRBJ1-1; no clear D gene. The V end lost 1 base, the J end lost 1 base, and 7 bases lay between the germline ends. This CDR3 has 14 residues. Germline loops: CDR1 LNHNV, CDR2 YYDKDF (reference sequence). CDR3: CATSRGSGNTEAFF. CDR3 nucleotides: TGTGCCACCAGCAGAGGGTCAGGGAACACTGAAGCTTTCTTT.

This clone was seen a handful of times. V is TRBV28 and J is TRBJ2-7, with 9 bases matching TRBD1. V dropped 4 bases and J dropped 5; count of bases not matched to a gene: 15. CDR3 size: 17 residues. From germline, CDR1 is MDHEN and CDR2 SYDVKM. CDR3 sequence: CASSSQPPGQGGNEQYF. The DNA for the CDR3 is TGTGCCAGCAGTTCCCAACCTCCGGGACAGGGAGGGAACGAGCAGTACTTC.

This rearrangement joins TRBV7-8 to TRBJ2-7, with 14 bases matching TRBD2. After removal of 5 bases from V and 6 bases from J, the junction contained 9 bases not matched to a gene. CDR3 size: 16 residues. CDR1 SGHVS and CDR2 FQNEAQ come from the germline V gene. CDR3 coding DNA: TGTGCCAGCAGCGCTCGCGGACTAGCGGGAGGATCCGAGCAGTACTTC. It specifies CASSARGLAGGSEQYF.

This clone was seen once. This chain joins TRBV7-2 and TRBJ2-1; D may be TRBD2 (5 bases). Trimming stripped 0 bases from V and 1 base from J, with 10 bases between. Germline V lookup: CDR1 SGHTA, CDR2 FQGNSA. This CDR3 is 16 amino acids long. CDR3: CASSLARAGSYNEQFF. DNA for the CDR3: TGTGCCAGCAGCTTAGCGAGGGCTGGATCCTACAATGAGCAGTTCTTC.

This clone was observed a few times. The chain is built from TRBV3-1 (or the pseudogene TRBV3-2) and TRBJ1-1; perhaps TRBD1 as D (5 bases). CDR3 length: 14 residues. Looked up from germline, CDR1 is LGHDT and CDR2 is YNNKEL (reference sequence). V dropped 0 bases and J dropped 2 bases, with 7 bases sitting between them. The CDR3: CASSQDQGNTEAFF. The DNA for the CDR3 is TGTGCCAGCAGCCAAGACCAGGGAAACACTGAAGCTTTCTTT.

This clone came up once. V gene TRBV3-1 (or the pseudogene TRBV3-2) combines with J gene TRBJ1-2, with no clear D. Germline CDR1 LGHDT, CDR2 YNNKEL (reference sequence). This CDR3 is built from 13 residues. V lost 0 bases and J lost 4, with 6 bases in between. The CDR3 DNA sequence: TGTGCCAGCAGCCAAGACTCAGTCTATGGCTACACCTTC. Translation: CASSQDSVYGYTF.

The rearrangement joins TRBV19 to TRBJ1-6, with 12 positions matching TRBD1. The CDR3 is 16 residues long. Germline V CDR1 and CDR2: LNHDA, SQIVND (reference sequence). V shed 7 bases, J shed 9 bases, and the junction held 10 bases outside the gene matches. The CDR3 loop is CASNPGQGARSSPLHF. CDR3 DNA sequence: TGTGCCAGTAACCCGGGACAGGGGGCGCGAAGTTCACCCCTCCACTTT.

The count of this clone is one. The chain links TRBV10-3 to TRBJ2-7; 8 nucleotides agree with TRBD1. Germline values: CDR1 ENHRY, CDR2 SYGVKD. This CDR3 is 16 amino acids long. With V trimmed by 8 bases and J by 1 base, 13 bases remained unmatched. The CDR3 spells CAIQAPDRGGSYEQYF. DNA of the CDR3: TGTGCCATCCAGGCCCCCGACAGGGGCGGTTCCTACGAGCAGTACTTC.

The chain has TRBV14 and TRBJ1-4; D is unresolved. The ends were cut back, 0 bases at V and 7 bases at J, with 12 bases in the middle. CDR3 length: 15 residues. The V gene's germline CDR1 is SGHDN and CDR2 FVKESK. CDR3 bases: TGTGCCAGCAGCCAAGATCTGTACCTCGGTGAAAAACTGTTTTTT. This translates into CASSQDLYLGEKLFF.

The rearrangement uses TRBV7-3 and TRBJ2-1, with TRBD1 matching over 8 bases. The germline gives CDR1 SGHTA, CDR2 FQGTGA. V lost 5 bases and J lost 7; bases outside the gene matches: 16. The length of the CDR3 is 17 residues. CDR3 sequence (DNA): TGTGCCAGCAGCACCAACCGTGACAGGGGACCGTTTAATGAGCAGTTCTTC. Its translation is CASSTNRDRGPFNEQFF.

V gene TRBV14 combines with J gene TRBJ2-7; 10 positions agree with TRBD1. CDR3 length: 16 residues. Germline V gene lookup returns CDR1 SGHDN and CDR2 FVKESK. Trimming took 0 bases from V and 6 from J; bases not matched to a gene: 8. The CDR3: CASSQDPGQGKVEQYF. In DNA, the CDR3 is TGTGCCAGCAGCCAAGATCCGGGACAGGGGAAGGTCGAGCAGTACTTC.

This clone was seen once. The chain joins TRBV19 to TRBJ2-5; 8 nucleotides align to TRBD1. The V and J ends lost 0 bases and 5 bases, in that order; junction bases with no gene match: 5. There are 15 residues in the CDR3. The germline CDR1 and CDR2 sequences are LNHDA and SQIVND (reference sequence). This CDR3 reads CASSIDRTGMETQYF. CDR3 nucleotides: TGTGCCAGTAGTATAGACCGGACAGGGATGGAGACCCAGTACTTC.

CDR3 region: CASSPGHHSNQPQHF. CDR3 bases: TGCGCCAGCAGCCCCGGGCACCATAGCAATCAGCCCCAGCATTTT. This chain links TRBV5-1 with TRBJ1-5; D not certain. Germline V lookup: CDR1 SGHRS, CDR2 YFSETQ. CDR3 size: 15 residues. Trimming took 4 bases from V and 0 from J, leaving 11 bases between them.

The gene calls are TRBV3-1 (or the pseudogene TRBV3-2) and TRBJ1-5; tentative D call: TRBD1 (5 bases). V gave up 4 bases and J gave up 9 bases, with 13 bases separating them. The germline V gene has CDR1 LGHDT and CDR2 YNNKEL (reference sequence). The CDR3 is made up of 13 amino acids. CDR3 protein: CASSLYSQGPQHF. The CDR3 bases are TGTGCCAGCAGCCTATATTCTCAGGGGCCCCAGCATTTT.

This clone was detected only once. The J gene is TRBJ2-7, the V gene TRBV12-3 or TRBV12-4, with 10 bases matching TRBD1. V trimming: 8 bases; J trimming: 4 bases; junction bases outside the gene matches: 5. The CDR3 consists of 13 residues. In nucleotides, the CDR3 is TGTGCCAGCGGGACAGGGGCCAATTACGAGCAGTACTTC. It specifies CASGTGANYEQYF.

The chain combines TRBV14 with TRBJ1-1; D gene ambiguous. The V gene's germline CDR1 is SGHDN and CDR2 FVKESK. V shed 4 bases and J shed 7 bases, with 16 bases lying between them. The CDR3 has 14 amino acids. CDR3 in DNA: TGTGCCAGCAGCCGAAATCCATCCGGACTTGAAGCTTTCTTT. Protein: CASSRNPSGLEAFF.

The chain is built from TRBV30 and TRBJ1-5; unclear D gene. CDR3 length equals 17 residues. The V end lost 2 bases, the J end lost 4 bases, and 21 bases lay between the germline ends. Per germline, CDR1 GTSNPN and CDR2 SVGIG (reference sequence). The CDR3 DNA is TGTGCCTGGAGTACAAAGGCCTATGGTTTGTCGAATCAGCCCCAGCATTTT. It codes for CAWSTKAYGLSNQPQHF.

This chain connects TRBV6-2 or TRBV6-3 to TRBJ2-7; 11 bases are shared with TRBD2. The CDR3 loop spans 15 amino acids. The J segment lost 3 bases and the V segment lost 0 bases, leaving 1 base of the junction unmatched. Germline CDR1 is MNHEY and CDR2 is SVGEGT. DNA of the CDR3: TGTGCCAGCAGTTACTCTGGACTAGCGGGCTACGAGCAGTACTTC. Translated: CASSYSGLAGYEQYF.

The rearrangement joins TRBV7-2 to TRBJ2-7; no clear D. Looked up from germline, CDR1 is SGHTA and CDR2 is FQGNSA. The CDR3 has 14 amino acids. V was trimmed by 1 base and J by 1 base, leaving 8 bases between them. DNA for the CDR3: TGTGCCAGCAGCTTAGGCCAGACATCCTACGAGCAGTACTTC. Amino acid sequence: CASSLGQTSYEQYF.

This chain joins TRBV6-2 or TRBV6-3 and TRBJ1-2; D gene uncertain. The CDR3 is 17 residues long. Germline loops: CDR1 MNHEY, CDR2 SVGEGT. The V end was cut by 0 bases, the J end by 10 bases, with 24 bases between. The CDR3 protein is CASSYSTYVVLPPVYTF. The CDR3 nucleotides read TGTGCCAGCAGTTACTCCACTTATGTCGTCCTGCCTCCGGTCTACACCTTC.

In the case of this clone: Other DNA sequences from this sample encode an identical CDR3 as well. The chain recombines TRBV18 with TRBJ1-5; no firm D call. The germline V gene encodes CDR1 KGHSH and CDR2 LQKENI. V was trimmed by 2 bases and J by 3 bases, leaving 5 bases between them. The CDR3 spans 13 residues. CDR3 amino acids: CASSPDDNQPQHF. For the CDR3, the DNA is TGTGCCAGCTCACCAGACGACAATCAGCCCCAGCATTTT.